One sample yielded the 10 T cell receptor beta chains listed below, sequenced in a study of T and B cells in COVID-19 patients. From blood, roughly 220-550 ng of genomic DNA served as TRB template. Multiplex PCR with BIOMED2 TRB-A/B primer pools amplified TRB rearrangements. A single record per CDR3 protein comes from TCRdb applying MiXCR to the multiplex PCR reads. The sample lists about 14,000 distinct CDR3 sequences, 25% to 35% occurring once. Source material: blood. The receptors were gathered from a human donor who had recovered from COVID-19.

Many counts were recorded for this clonotype. This chain links TRBV6-2 or TRBV6-3 with TRBJ1-6; tentative D call: TRBD1 (5 bases). With 4 bases removed from V and 7 bases from J, the gap between germline ends came to 11 bases. CDR3 length: 14 residues. Germline CDR1 reads MNHEY; CDR2 reads SVGEGT. The DNA of the CDR3 is TGTGCCAGCAGTTTAGGGGTCGGAAATTCACCCCTCCACTTT. Translated, it gives CASSLGVGNSPLHF.

Sample share makes this clonotype medium-sized. The chain combines TRBV5-6 with TRBJ2-1; D gene uncertain. V shed 2 bases and J shed 0 bases, with 9 bases lying between them. The germline V gene has CDR1 SGHDT and CDR2 YYEEEE. The CDR3 spans 15 residues. The CDR3 nucleotides read TGTGCCAGCAGCTTCCGGACGAGCTCCTACAATGAGCAGTTCTTC. Encoded protein: CASSFRTSSYNEQFF.

The chain recombines TRBV12-3 or TRBV12-4 with TRBJ1-5; D remains ambiguous. V lost 2 bases, J lost 9 bases, and 5 bases lay in between. The CDR3 is 11 amino acids. CDR3 DNA: TGTGCCAGCAGTTTACGGGGGCCCCAGCATTTT. This sequence encodes CASSLRGPQHF.

In this sample, this clonotype is medium-sized. The V gene is TRBV19, the J gene TRBJ1-6; TRBD1 might be the D (5 bases). Trimming removed 8 bases at V and 7 bases at J, with 18 bases between. The CDR3 is 15 amino acids. The germline CDR1 and CDR2 sequences are LNHDA and SQIVND (reference sequence). DNA for the CDR3: TGTGCCAGTGGCAGACTTCAGGGATTAAATTCACCCCTCCACTTT. Translated, it gives CASGRLQGLNSPLHF.

This clonotype counts as medium-sized. V usage is TRBV6-5 and J usage is TRBJ2-1, with 14 bases aligning to TRBD2. This CDR3 spans 15 amino acids. The ends lost 7 bases at V and 4 bases at J; junction bases unmatched: 3. Germline V gene lookup returns CDR1 MNHEY and CDR2 SVGAGI. CDR3 region: CASIRTSGRYNEQFF. Here the CDR3 DNA reads TGTGCCAGCATTCGGACTAGCGGGAGGTACAATGAGCAGTTCTTC.

This clonotype was counted between two and nine times. The V call is TRBV27, the J call TRBJ1-2; D might be TRBD1 (5 bases). The CDR3 spans 12 residues. Germline V gives CDR1 MNHEY, CDR2 SMNVEV (reference sequence). V was trimmed by 0 bases and J by 7 bases, leaving 6 bases between them. CDR3 residues: CASSLSGGGYTF. CDR3 coding DNA: TGTGCCAGCAGTTTATCGGGGGGTGGCTACACCTTC.

This chain connects TRBV30 to TRBJ2-1; D possibly corresponds to TRBD1 (6 bases). The CDR3 has 12 residues. V lost 0 bases, J lost 16 bases, and 16 bases lay in between. Germline CDR1 is GTSNPN and CDR2 is SVGIG (reference sequence). The CDR3 DNA reads as TGTGCCTGGAGTGTACCCGCAGGGGTTAATTTCTTC. Translation gives CAWSVPAGVNFF.

This clonotype is labeled medium-sized (0.01 to 0.1%). V usage is TRBV15 and J usage is TRBJ2-2; D uncertain. The V gene lost 0 bases and the J gene lost 4 bases, with 9 bases spanning the gap. Germline V CDR1 and CDR2: LNHNV, YYDKDF (reference sequence). This CDR3 has 15 amino acids. In nucleotides, the CDR3 is TGTGCCACCAGCAGAGAGGGCAGCCCCACCGGGGAGCTGTTTTTT. This encodes CATSREGSPTGELFF.

Many counts were recorded for this clonotype. The V gene is TRBV19, the J gene TRBJ1-2; 9 bases agree with TRBD1. Germline lookup yields CDR1 LNHDA and CDR2 SQIVND (reference sequence). The CDR3 spans 14 residues. V shed 4 bases and J 6 bases; nucleotides not matched to a gene: 6. For the CDR3, the DNA is TGTGCCAGTAGTACGATACAGGGGGCGAATGGCTACACCTTC. This encodes CASSTIQGANGYTF.

This clonotype was picked up a small number of times. V is TRBV5-6 and J is TRBJ2-1; 8 bases fit TRBD1. This CDR3 region has 16 residues. The V gene's germline CDR1 is SGHDT and CDR2 YYEEEE. Losses at the gene ends were 0 bases for V and 8 bases for J; bases not matched to a gene: 10. CDR3 region: CASSLGTGNVFDEQFF. The DNA of the CDR3 is TGTGCCAGCAGCTTGGGGACAGGGAATGTATTCGATGAGCAGTTCTTC.